This T cell receptor (beta chain) was profiled in a study of T cell responses to AZD1222 COVID-19 vaccine. Notes on this clone: Its matching antigen is unknown.

Germline V lookup: CDR1 SGHAT, CDR2 FQNNGV. Trimming cost V 3 bases and J 4 bases, with 9 bases left between them. CDR3 length equals 13 residues. This table comes from immunoSEQ multiplex PCR, and its TCRdb copy is limited to in-frame clones, with some not included. In the table there are roughly 120,000 clones, 88% of which are singletons. General study findings and limits: Clonal diversity may have been underestimated in mostly white British donors.

This chain joins TRBV11-2 and TRBJ1-1, with D possibly TRBD1 on 5 matching bases. This receptor was obtained from an adult in good health. Source: peripheral blood, taken on day 0 of AZD1222 vaccination. The CDR3 loop reads CASSFTGPTEAFF. The CDR3 nucleotides are TGTGCCAGCAGCTTCACGGGGCCCACTGAAGCTTTCTTT.